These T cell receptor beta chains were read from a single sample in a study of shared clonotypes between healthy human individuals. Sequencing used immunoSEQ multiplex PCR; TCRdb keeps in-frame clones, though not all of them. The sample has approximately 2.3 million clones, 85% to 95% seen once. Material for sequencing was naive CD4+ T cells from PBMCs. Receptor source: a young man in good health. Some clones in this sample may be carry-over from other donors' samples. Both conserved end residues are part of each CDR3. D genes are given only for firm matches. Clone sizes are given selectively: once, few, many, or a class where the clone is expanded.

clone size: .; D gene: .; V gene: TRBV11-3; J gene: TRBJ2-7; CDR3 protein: CASSPDTFSGEQYF; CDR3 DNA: TGTGCCAGCAGCCCAGACACCTTTTCAGGGGAGCAGTACTTC
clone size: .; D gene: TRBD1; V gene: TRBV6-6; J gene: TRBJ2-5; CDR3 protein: CASSYSPWDRQETQYF; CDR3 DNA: TGTGCCAGCAGTTACTCGCCCTGGGACAGACAAGAGACCCAGTACTTC
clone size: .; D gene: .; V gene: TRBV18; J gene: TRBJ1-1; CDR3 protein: CASSPGPSYTEAFF; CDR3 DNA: TGTGCCAGCTCACCAGGACCTTCTTACACTGAAGCTTTCTTT
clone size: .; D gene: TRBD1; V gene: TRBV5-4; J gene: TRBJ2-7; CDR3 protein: CASSEGQGGNEQYF; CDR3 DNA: TGTGCCAGCAGCGAAGGACAGGGGGGCAACGAGCAGTACTTC
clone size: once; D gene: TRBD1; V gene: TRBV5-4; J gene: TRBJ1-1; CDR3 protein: CASSATGTGDTEAFF; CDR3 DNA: TGTGCCAGCAGCGCGACCGGGACAGGGGACACTGAAGCTTTCTTT
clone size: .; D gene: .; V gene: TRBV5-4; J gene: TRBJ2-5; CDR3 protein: CASSLEVRETQYF; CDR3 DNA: TGTGCCAGCAGCTTGGAAGTACGGGAGACCCAGTACTTC
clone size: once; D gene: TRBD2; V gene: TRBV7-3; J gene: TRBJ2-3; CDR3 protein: CASSLFRPRGVAGGTDTQYF; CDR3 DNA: TGTGCCAGCAGCTTATTCCGGCCCAGAGGAGTAGCGGGGGGCACAGATACGCAGTATTTT
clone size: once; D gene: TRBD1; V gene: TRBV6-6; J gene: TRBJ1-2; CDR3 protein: CASSYGGGDSYGYTF; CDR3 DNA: TGTGCCAGCAGTTACGGGGGCGGGGACAGCTATGGCTACACCTTC
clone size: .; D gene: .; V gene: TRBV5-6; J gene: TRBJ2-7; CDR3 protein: CASSFATTYEQYF; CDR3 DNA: TGTGCCAGCAGCTTTGCGACCACCTACGAGCAGTACTTC
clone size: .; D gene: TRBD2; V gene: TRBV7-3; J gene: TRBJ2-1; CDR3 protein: CASSAGLAGGSYNEQFF; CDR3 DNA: TGTGCCAGCAGCGCTGGACTAGCGGGAGGTTCCTACAATGAGCAGTTCTTC
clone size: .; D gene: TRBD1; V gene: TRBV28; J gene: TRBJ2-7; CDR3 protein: CASSLGPGQGIFEQYF; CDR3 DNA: TGTGCCAGCAGTTTAGGGCCGGGACAGGGGATATTCGAGCAGTACTTC
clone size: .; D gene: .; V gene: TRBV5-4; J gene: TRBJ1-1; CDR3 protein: CASSLDKQVAFF; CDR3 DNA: TGTGCCAGCAGCTTGGATAAGCAGGTGGCTTTCTTT
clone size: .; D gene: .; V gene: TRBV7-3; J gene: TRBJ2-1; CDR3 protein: CASSLLTGGNEQFF; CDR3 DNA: TGTGCCAGCAGCTTATTAACCGGGGGCAATGAGCAGTTCTTC
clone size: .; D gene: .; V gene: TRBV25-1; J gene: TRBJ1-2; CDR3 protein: CASRSGQSSNYGYTF; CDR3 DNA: TGTGCCAGCCGTTCAGGACAGTCTTCTAACTATGGCTACACCTTC
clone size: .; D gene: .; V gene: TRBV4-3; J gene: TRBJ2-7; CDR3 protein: CASSPRWGPYEQYF; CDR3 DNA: TGCGCCAGCAGCCCACGTTGGGGCCCCTACGAGCAGTACTTC
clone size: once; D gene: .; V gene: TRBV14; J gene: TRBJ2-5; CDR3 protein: CASSQEFGTQYF; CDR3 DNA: TGTGCCAGCAGCCAAGAGTTCGGGACCCAGTACTTC
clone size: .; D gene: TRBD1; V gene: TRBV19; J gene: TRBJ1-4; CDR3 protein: CASGDRVETNEKLFF; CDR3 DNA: TGTGCCAGCGGGGACAGGGTGGAAACTAATGAAAAACTGTTTTTT
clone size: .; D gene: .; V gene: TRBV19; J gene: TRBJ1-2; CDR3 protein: CASRVANYGYTF; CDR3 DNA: TGTGCCAGCCGGGTGGCGAACTATGGCTACACCTTC
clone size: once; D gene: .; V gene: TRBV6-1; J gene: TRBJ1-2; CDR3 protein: CASSENSLQTNYGYTF; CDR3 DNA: TGTGCCAGCAGTGAAAACTCCCTCCAAACTAACTATGGCTACACCTTC
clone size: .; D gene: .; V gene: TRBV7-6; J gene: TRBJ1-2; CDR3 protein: CASSLGGDGYTF; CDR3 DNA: TGTGCCAGCAGCCTTGGTGGGGATGGCTACACCTTC
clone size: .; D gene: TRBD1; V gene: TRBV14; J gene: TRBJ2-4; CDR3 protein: CASSPRQGARRNIQYF; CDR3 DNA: TGTGCCAGCAGCCCTAGACAGGGGGCGCGTCGTAACATTCAGTACTTC
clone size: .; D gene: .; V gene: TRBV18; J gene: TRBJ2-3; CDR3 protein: CASSPISSGYTDTQYF; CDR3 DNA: TGTGCCAGCTCACCAATATCGAGCGGGTACACAGATACGCAGTATTTT
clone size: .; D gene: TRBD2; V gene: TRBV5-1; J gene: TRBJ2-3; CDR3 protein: CASSLGRASGKTDTQYF; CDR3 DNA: TGCGCCAGCAGCTTGGGCCGGGCTAGCGGGAAAACAGATACGCAGTATTTT
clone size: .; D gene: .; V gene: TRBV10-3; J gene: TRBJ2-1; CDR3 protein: CAISEGTDHNEQFF; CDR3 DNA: TGTGCCATCAGTGAGGGGACGGATCACAATGAGCAGTTCTTC
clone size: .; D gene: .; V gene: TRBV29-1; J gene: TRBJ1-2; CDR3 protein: CSVAPPGQYYGYTF; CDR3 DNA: TGCAGCGTTGCGCCGCCTGGACAGTACTATGGCTACACCTTC
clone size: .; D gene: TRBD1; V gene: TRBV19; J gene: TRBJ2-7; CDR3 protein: CALGQGTTYEQYF; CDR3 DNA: TGTGCTCTCGGACAGGGCACGACCTACGAGCAGTACTTC
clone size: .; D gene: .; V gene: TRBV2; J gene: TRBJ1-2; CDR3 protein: CASSATPPRGYTF; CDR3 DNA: TGTGCCAGCAGCGCGACACCCCCCCGGGGCTACACCTTC
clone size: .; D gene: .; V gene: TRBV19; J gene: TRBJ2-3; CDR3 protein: CASRERGGTDTQYF; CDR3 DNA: TGTGCCAGTAGGGAGCGAGGGGGCACAGATACGCAGTATTTT
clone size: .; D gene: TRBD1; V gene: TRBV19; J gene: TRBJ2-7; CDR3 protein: CASSPTFDRAYEQYF; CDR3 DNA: TGTGCCAGTAGTCCTACCTTCGACAGGGCCTACGAGCAGTACTTC
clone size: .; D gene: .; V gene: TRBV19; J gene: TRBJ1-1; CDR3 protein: CASSVDRLNTEAFF; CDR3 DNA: TGTGCCAGTAGTGTTGACAGGCTGAACACTGAAGCTTTCTTT
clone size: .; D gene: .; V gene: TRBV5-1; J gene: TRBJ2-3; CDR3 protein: CASSLTVAGTDTQYF; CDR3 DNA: TGCGCCAGCAGCTTGACCGTAGCGGGCACAGATACGCAGTATTTT
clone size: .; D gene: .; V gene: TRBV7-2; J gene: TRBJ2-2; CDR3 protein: CASSLRPTRNTGELFF; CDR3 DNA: TGTGCCAGCAGCCTTCGTCCGACAAGGAACACCGGGGAGCTGTTTTTT
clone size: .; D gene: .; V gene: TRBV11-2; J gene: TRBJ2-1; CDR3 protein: CASSSPRGVSYNEQFF; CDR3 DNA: TGTGCCAGCAGCTCGCCGAGGGGGGTCTCCTACAATGAGCAGTTCTTC
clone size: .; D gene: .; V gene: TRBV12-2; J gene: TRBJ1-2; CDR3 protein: CASRFRTKVRPWGYTF; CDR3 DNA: TGTGCAAGTCGCTTCCGAACGAAGGTGCGGCCTTGGGGCTACACCTTC
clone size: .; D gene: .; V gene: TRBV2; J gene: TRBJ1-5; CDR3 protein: CASTPYSNQPQHF; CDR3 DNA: TGTGCCAGCACGCCGTATAGCAATCAGCCCCAGCATTTT
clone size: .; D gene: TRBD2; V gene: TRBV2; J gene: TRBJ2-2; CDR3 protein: CASHQAGSGRNTGELFF; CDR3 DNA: TGTGCCAGCCACCAAGCGGGTAGCGGGCGGAACACCGGGGAGCTGTTTTTT
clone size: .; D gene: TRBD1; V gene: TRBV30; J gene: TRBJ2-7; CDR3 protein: CAWGQGVLYEQYF; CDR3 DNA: TGTGCCTGGGGACAGGGGGTCCTCTACGAGCAGTACTTC
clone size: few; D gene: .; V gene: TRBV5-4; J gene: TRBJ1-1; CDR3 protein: CASSLAGRNTEAFF; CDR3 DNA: TGTGCCAGCAGCTTGGCCGGGAGGAACACTGAAGCTTTCTTT
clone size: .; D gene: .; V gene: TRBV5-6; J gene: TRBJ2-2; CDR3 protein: CASSFQPRAGELFF; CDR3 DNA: TGTGCCAGCAGCTTCCAACCGAGGGCCGGGGAGCTGTTTTTT
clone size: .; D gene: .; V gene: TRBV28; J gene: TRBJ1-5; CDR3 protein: CAATTWQGIVQPQHF; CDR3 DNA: TGTGCCGCCACCACCTGGCAGGGGATTGTGCAGCCCCAGCATTTT
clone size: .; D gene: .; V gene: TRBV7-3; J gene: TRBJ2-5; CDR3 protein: CASRTSGAPQETQYF; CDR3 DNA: TGTGCCAGCAGAACCTCGGGGGCTCCCCAAGAGACCCAGTACTTC
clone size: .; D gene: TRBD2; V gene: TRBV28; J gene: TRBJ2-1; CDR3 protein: CASSSRTSGSYNEQFF; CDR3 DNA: TGTGCCAGCAGTTCTCGGACTAGCGGCTCCTACAATGAGCAGTTCTTC
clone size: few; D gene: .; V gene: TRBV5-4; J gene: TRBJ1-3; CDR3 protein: CASSDPDRGYTIYF; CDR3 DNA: TGTGCCAGCAGCGACCCGGACAGAGGTTACACCATATATTTT
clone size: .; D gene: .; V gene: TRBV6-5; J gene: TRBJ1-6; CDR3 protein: CASSRVTYNSPLHF; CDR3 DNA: TGTGCCAGTTCCAGGGTTACCTATAATTCACCCCTCCACTTT
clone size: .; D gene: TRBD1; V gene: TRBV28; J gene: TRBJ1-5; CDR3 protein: CASSPRTGAVNQPQHF; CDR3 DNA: TGTGCCAGCAGTCCCCGGACAGGGGCCGTCAATCAGCCCCAGCATTTT
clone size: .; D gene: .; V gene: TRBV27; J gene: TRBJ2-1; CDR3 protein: CASSGYNEQFF; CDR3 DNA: TGTGCCAGCAGCGGCTACAATGAGCAGTTCTTC
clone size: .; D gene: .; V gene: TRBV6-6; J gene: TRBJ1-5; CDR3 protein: CATGDNSNQPQHF; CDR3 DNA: TGTGCCACCGGGGACAATAGCAATCAGCCCCAGCATTTT
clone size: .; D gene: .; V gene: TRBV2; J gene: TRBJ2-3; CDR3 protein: CASGERITDTQYF; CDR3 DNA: TGTGCCAGCGGGGAGAGAATCACAGATACGCAGTATTTT
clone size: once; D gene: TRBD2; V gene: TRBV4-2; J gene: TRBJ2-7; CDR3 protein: CASSQDVPHGRGSYEQYF; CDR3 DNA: TGTGCCAGCAGCCAAGATGTCCCCCACGGGAGGGGGTCCTACGAGCAGTACTTC
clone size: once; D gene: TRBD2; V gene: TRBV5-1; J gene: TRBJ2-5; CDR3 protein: CASSRGEQETQYF; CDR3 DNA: TGCGCCAGCAGTCGGGGGGAACAAGAGACCCAGTACTTC
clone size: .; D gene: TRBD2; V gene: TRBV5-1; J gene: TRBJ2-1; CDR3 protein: CASSPGTSGADEQFF; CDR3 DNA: TGCGCCAGCAGCCCTGGGACTAGCGGGGCGGATGAGCAGTTCTTC
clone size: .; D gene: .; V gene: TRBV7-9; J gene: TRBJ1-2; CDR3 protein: CASSSTGSWGGYTF; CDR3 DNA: TGTGCCAGCAGCTCTACAGGGTCCTGGGGTGGCTACACCTTC
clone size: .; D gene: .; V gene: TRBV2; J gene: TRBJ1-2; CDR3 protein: CASSEMRQAGYTF; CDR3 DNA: TGTGCCAGCAGTGAAATGAGACAGGCCGGCTACACCTTC
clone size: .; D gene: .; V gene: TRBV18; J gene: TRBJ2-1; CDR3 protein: CASSPLLSGAHEQFF; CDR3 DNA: TGTGCCAGCTCACCACTTCTGTCCGGGGCCCATGAGCAGTTCTTC
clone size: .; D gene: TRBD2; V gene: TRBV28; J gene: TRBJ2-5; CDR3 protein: CASSLGSGKETQYF; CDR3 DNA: TGTGCCAGCAGTTTAGGCAGCGGGAAAGAGACCCAGTACTTC
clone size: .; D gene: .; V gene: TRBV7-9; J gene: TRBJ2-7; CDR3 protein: CASSLGVRVFSYEQYF; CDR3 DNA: TGTGCCAGCAGCTTGGGGGTGCGAGTCTTCTCCTACGAGCAGTACTTC
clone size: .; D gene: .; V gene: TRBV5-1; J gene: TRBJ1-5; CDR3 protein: CASSPGGQGVNQPQHF; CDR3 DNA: TGCGCCAGCAGTCCGGGCGGGCAGGGAGTCAATCAGCCCCAGCATTTT
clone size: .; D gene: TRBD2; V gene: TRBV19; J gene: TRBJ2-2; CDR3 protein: CASRTSGNTGELFF; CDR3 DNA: TGTGCCAGCAGGACTAGCGGTAACACCGGGGAGCTGTTTTTT
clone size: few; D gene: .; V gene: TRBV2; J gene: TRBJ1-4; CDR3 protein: CASSDYGAVRGGKLFF; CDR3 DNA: TGTGCCAGCAGTGATTATGGAGCCGTGAGAGGGGGGAAACTGTTTTTT
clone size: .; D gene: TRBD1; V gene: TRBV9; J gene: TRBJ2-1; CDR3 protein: CASSVRDRIDEQFF; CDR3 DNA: TGTGCCAGCAGCGTCCGGGACAGGATCGATGAGCAGTTCTTC